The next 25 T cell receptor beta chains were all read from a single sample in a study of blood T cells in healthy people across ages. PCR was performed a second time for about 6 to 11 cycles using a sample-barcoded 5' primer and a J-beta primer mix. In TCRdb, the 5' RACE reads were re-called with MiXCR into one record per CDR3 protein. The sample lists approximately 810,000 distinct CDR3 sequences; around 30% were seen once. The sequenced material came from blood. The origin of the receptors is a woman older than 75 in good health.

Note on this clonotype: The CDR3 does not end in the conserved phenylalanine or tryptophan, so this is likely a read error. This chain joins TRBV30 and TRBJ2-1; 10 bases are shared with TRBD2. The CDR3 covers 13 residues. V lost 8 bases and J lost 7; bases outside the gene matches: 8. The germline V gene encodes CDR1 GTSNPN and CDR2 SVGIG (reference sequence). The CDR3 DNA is TGTGCCCAATCAGCGGGGGGGCGGAATGAGCAGTTCTAC. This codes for CAQSAGGRNEQFY.

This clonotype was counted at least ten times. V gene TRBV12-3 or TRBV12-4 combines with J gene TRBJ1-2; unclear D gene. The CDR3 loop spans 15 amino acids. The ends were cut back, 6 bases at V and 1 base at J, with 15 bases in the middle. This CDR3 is CASSLVLGSNYGYTF. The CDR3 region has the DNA TGTGCCAGCAGCCTCGTTTTGGGCAGTAACTATGGCTACACCTTC.

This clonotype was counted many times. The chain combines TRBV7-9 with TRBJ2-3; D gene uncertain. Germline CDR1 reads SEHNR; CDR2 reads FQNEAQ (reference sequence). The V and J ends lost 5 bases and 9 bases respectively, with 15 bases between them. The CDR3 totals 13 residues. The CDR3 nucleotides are TGTGCCAGCAGCAATGCCCCCAAGGGAACGCAGTATTTT. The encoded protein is CASSNAPKGTQYF. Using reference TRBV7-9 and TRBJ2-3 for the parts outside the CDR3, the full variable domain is DTGVSQNPRHKITKRGQNVTFRCDPISEHNRLYWYRQTLGQGPEFLTYFQNEAQLEKSRLLSDRFSAERPKGSFSTLEIQRTEQGDSAMYLCASSNAPKGTQYFGPGTRLTVL.

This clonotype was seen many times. CDR3 sequence: CASSPGLWPNEQFF. The DNA of the CDR3 is TGTGCCAGCAGCCCCGGACTCTGGCCGAATGAGCAGTTCTTC. This chain joins TRBV7-2 and TRBJ2-1; D possibly corresponds to TRBD2 (5 bases). This CDR3 spans 14 amino acids. The germline CDR1 and CDR2 sequences are SGHTA and FQGNSA. The V gene lost 5 bases and the J gene lost 7 bases, with 15 bases spanning the gap.

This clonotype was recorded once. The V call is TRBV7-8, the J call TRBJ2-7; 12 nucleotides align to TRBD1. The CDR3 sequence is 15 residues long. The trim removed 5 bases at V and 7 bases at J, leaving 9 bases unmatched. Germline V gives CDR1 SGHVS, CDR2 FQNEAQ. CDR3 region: CASSAGTGGWGEQYF. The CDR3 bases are TGTGCCAGCAGCGCAGGGACAGGGGGCTGGGGGGAGCAGTACTTC.

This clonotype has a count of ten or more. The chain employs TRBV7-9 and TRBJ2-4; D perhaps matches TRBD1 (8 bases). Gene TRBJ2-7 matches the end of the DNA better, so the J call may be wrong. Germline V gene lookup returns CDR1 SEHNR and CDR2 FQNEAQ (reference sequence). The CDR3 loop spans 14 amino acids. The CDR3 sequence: CASSLRQGTIEQYF. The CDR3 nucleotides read TGTGCCAGCAGCTTGAGACAGGGGACTATCGAGCAGTACTTC.

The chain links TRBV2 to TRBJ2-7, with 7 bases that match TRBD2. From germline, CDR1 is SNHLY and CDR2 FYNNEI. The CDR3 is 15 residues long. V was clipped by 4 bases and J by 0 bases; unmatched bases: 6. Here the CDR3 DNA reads TGTGCCAGCAGTGTAACCGGGGGGATCTCCTACGAGCAGTACTTC. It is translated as CASSVTGGISYEQYF.

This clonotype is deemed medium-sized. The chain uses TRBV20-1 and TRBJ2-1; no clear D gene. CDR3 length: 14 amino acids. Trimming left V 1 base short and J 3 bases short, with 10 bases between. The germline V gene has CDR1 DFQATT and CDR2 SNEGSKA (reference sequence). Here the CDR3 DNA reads TGCAGTGCTAGAGTACAGACACACTACAATGAGCAGTTCTTC. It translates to CSARVQTHYNEQFF.

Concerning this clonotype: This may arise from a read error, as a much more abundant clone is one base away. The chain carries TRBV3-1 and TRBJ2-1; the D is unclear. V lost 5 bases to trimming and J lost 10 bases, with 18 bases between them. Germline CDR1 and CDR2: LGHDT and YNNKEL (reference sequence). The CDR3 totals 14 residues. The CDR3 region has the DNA TGTGCCAGCAGCAGATTCGAGCCCCCCTACGAGCAGTTCTTC. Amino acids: CASSRFEPPYEQFF.

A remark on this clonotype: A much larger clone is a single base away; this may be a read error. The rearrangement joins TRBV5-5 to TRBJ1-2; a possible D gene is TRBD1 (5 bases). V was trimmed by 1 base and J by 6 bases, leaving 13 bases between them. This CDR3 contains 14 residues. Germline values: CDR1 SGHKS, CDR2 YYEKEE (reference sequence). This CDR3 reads CASSLPDGGNGYTF. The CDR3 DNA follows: TGTGCCAGCAGCTTGCCGGACGGGGGAAATGGCTACACCTTC.

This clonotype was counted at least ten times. The CDR3 DNA sequence: TGTGCCAGCAGCCACAGGCAGGGAACTAGGGAGACCCAGTACTTC. Its protein is CASSHRQGTRETQYF. The gene calls are TRBV6-5 and TRBJ2-5; the D gene could be TRBD1 or TRBD2 (5 bases each). Looked up from germline, CDR1 is MNHEY and CDR2 is SVGAGI. The length of the CDR3 is 15 residues. Trimming pared 6 bases from V and 5 bases from J, leaving 19 bases between.

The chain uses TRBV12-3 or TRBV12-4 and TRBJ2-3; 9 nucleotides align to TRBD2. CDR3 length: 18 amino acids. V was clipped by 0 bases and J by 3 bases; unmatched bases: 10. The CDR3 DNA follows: TGTGCCAGCAGTTTAGCGCTAATAGCGGGAGTCCTTACAGATACGCAGTATTTT. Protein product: CASSLALIAGVLTDTQYF.

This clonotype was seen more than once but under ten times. The CDR3 nucleotides read TGCAGTGCTAAGAGCGGAAGTCAGCCCCAGCATTTT. This gives the protein CSAKSGSQPQHF. The V and J genes are TRBV20-1 and TRBJ1-5; D not certain. Germline CDR1 and CDR2: DFQATT and SNEGSKA (reference sequence). V was cut by 4 bases and J by 6 bases, with 10 bases left in between. CDR3 length: 12 amino acids.

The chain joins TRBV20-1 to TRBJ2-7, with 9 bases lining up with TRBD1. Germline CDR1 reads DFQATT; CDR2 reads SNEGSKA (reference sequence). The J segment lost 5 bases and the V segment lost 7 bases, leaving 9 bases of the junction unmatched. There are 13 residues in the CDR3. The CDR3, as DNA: TGCAGTGGGACCCGGGACAGGGATGACGAGCAGTACTTC. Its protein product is CSGTRDRDDEQYF.

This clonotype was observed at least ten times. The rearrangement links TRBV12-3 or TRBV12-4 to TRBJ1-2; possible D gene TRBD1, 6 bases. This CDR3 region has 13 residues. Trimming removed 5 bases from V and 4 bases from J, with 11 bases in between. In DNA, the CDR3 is TGTGCCAGCAGTATCGGACAGACCTATGGCTACACCTTC. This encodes CASSIGQTYGYTF.

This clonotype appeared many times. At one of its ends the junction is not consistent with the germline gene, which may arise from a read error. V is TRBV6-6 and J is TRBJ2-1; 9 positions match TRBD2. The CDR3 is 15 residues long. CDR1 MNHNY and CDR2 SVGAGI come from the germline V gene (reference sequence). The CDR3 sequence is CASSPQRGAYNEQFF. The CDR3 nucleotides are TGCGCCAGCAGCCCGCAGCGGGGGGCTTACAATGAGCAGTTCTTC.

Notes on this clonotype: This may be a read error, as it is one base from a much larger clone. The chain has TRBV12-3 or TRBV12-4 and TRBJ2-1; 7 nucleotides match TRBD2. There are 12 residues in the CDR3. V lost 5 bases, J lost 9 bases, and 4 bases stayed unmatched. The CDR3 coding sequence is TGTGCCAGCAGTCCGGGGGGTCGTGAGCAGTTCTTC. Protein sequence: CASSPGGREQFF.

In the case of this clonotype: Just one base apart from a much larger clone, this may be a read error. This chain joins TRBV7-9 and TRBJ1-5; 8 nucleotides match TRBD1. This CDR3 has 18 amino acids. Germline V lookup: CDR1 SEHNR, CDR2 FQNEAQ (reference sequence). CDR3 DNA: TGTGCCAGCAGCTTTAAGGACAGGGATCTACTAAGCAATCAGCCCCGGCATTTT. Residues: CASSFKDRDLLSNQPRHF.

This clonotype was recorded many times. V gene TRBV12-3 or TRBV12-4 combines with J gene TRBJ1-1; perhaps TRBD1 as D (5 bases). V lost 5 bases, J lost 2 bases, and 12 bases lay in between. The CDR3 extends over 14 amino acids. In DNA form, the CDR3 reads TGTGCCAGCAGTAACAGGAGGGTAAACACTGAAGCTTTCTTT. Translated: CASSNRRVNTEAFF.

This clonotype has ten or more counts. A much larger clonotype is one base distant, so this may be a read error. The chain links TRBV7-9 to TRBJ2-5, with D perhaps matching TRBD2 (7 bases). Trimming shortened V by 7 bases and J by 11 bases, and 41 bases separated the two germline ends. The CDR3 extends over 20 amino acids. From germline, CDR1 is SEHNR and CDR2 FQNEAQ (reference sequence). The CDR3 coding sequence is TGTGCCAGCACCCCGAGGCAGGGACCCGGGAGGCGGGGGCAAGTCAATGAGCAGTACTTC. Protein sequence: CASTPRQGPGRRGQVNEQYF.

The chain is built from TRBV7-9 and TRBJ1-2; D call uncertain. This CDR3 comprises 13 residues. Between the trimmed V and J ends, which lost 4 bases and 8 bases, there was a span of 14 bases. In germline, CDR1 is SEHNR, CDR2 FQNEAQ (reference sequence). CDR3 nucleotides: TGTGCCAGCAGCTACAGCACGACTGAGGGCTACACCTTC. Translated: CASSYSTTEGYTF.

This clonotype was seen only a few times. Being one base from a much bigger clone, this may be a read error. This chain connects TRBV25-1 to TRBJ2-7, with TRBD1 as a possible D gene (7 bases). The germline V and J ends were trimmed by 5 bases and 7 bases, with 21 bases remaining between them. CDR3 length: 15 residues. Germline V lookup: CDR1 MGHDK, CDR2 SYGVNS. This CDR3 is CASSTGAGGAGEQYF. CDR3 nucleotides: TGTGCCAGCAGTACAGGGGCGGGCGGGGCAGGTGAGCAGTACTTC.

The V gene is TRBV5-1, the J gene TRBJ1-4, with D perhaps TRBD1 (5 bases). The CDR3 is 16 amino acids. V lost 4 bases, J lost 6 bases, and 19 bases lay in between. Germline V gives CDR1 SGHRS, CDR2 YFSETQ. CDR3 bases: TGCGCCAGCAGCATCCGGGACCCGGGGGAAGATGAAAAACTGTTTTTT. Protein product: CASSIRDPGEDEKLFF. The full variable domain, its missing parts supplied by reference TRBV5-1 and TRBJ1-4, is KAGVTQTPRYLIKTRGQQVTLSCSPISGHRSVSWYQQTPGQGLQFLFEYFSETQRNKGNFPGRFSGRQFSNSRSEMNVSTLELGDSALYLCASSIRDPGEDEKLFFGSGTQLSVL.

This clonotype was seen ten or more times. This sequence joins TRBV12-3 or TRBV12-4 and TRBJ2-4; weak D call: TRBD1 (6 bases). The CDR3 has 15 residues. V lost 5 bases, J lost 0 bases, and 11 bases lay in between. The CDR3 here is CASSPSDRAKNIQYF. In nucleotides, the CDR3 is TGTGCCAGCAGTCCGTCGGACAGAGCCAAAAACATTCAGTACTTC.

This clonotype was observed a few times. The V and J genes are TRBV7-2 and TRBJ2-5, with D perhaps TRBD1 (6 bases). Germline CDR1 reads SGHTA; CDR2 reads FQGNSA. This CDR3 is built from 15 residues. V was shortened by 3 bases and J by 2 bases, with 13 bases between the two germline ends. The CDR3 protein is CASSFSPDRQETQYF. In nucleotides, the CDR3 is TGTGCCAGCAGCTTTAGCCCAGACAGGCAAGAGACCCAGTACTTC.